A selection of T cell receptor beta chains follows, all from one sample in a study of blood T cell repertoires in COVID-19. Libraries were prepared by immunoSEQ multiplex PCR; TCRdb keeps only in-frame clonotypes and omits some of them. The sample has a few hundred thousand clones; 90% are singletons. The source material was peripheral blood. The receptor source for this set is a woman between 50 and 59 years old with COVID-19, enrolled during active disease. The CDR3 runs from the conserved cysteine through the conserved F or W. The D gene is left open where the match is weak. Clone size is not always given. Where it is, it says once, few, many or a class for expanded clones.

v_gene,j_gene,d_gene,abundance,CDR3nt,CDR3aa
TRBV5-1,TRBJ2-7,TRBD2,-,TGCGCCAGCAGCTTGCAAAGACTAGCGGGAGAGGAGCAGTACTTC,CASSLQRLAGEEQYF
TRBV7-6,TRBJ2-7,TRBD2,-,TGTGCCAGCAGCTTAGAAGGTCGCCTAGCGGGAGTCCCTCACTTC,CASSLEGRLAGVPHF
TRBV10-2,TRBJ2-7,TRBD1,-,TGCGCCAGCACCACAGGGGAGGAGCAGTACTTC,CASTTGEEQYF
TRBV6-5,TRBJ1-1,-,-,TGTGCCAGCAGCCAACTGCGGGGGAACACTGAAGCTTTCTTT,CASSQLRGNTEAFF
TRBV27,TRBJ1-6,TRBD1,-,TGTGCCAGCAGTTGGGACAGGGTGGATAATTCACCCCTCCACTTT,CASSWDRVDNSPLHF
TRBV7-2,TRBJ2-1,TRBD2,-,TGTGCCAGCAGCTTAGCTAGCGGGAGCTCCTACAATGAGCAGTTCTTC,CASSLASGSSYNEQFF
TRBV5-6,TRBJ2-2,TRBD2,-,TGTGCCAGCAGTCCTCGGACTAGCGGGGTTGCGAACACCGGGGAGCTGTTTTTT,CASSPRTSGVANTGELFF
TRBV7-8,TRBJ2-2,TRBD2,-,TGTGCCAGCAGACGGACTAGCGGGAGCCCCGGGGAGCTGTTTTTT,CASRRTSGSPGELFF
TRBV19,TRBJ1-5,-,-,TGTGCCAGTAGTCCAGGGGCCCTAGCGGCCCAGCATTTT,CASSPGALAAQHF
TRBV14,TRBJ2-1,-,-,TGTGCCAGCAGCCAAGATCGCGACAATGAGCAGTTCTTC,CASSQDRDNEQFF
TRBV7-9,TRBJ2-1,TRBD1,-,TGTGCCAGCAGCCACTCAAGGGGGCAGGGGAGTTCCTACAATGAGCAGTTCTTC,CASSHSRGQGSSYNEQFF
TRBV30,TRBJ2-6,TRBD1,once,TGTGCCTGGAAGCCTGAGTGGGACAGGAGCTCTGGGGCCAACGTCCTGACTTTC,CAWKPEWDRSSGANVLTF
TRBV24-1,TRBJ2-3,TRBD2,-,TGTGCCACCAGTGACCTAGGAGGCCTAGCGGGAGGGCACACAGATACGCAGTATTTT,CATSDLGGLAGGHTDTQYF
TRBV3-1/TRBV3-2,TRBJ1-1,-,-,TGTGCCAGCAGCCTAGGGACAACAACTGAAGCTTTCTTT,CASSLGTTTEAFF
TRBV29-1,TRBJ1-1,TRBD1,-,TGCAGCGCCGGACAGGGGCGGAACACTGAAGCTTTCTTT,CSAGQGRNTEAFF
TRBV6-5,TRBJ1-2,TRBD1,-,TGTGCCAGCAGTTACGAGAGGGGGACAGGGTTCTACACCTTC,CASSYERGTGFYTF
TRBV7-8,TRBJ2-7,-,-,TGTGCCAGCAGCTTAGCCGACCTTAGCGACGAGCAGTACTTC,CASSLADLSDEQYF
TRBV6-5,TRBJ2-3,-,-,TGTGCCAGCGTCCCGATACTGGGGCAGACAGATACGCAGTATTTT,CASVPILGQTDTQYF
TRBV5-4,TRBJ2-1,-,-,TGTGCCAGCAGCTTGGGTTTTACTAGAAAGCAGTTCTTC,CASSLGFTRKQFF
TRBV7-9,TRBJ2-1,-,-,TGTGCCAGCAGCTCCTACATTGGATACGCGGAAGTCGACAATGAGCAGTTCTTC,CASSSYIGYAEVDNEQFF
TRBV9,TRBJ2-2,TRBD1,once,TGTGCCAGCAGGTCGGACAGGATAACCGGGGAGCTGTTTTTT,CASRSDRITGELFF
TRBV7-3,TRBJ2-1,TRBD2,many,TGTGCCAGCAGCTTAGATAGCGGGAGGAACAATGAGCAGTTCTTC,CASSLDSGRNNEQFF
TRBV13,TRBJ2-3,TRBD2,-,TGTGCCAGCAGCACCCGACTAGCGGGAGGGTCCGATACGCAGTATTTT,CASSTRLAGGSDTQYF
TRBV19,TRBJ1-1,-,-,TGTGCCAGTACGAGATCTATCATGAACACTGAAGCTTTCTTT,CASTRSIMNTEAFF
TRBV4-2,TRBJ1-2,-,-,TGTGCCAGCAGCCCGATGGACAGCCCCGAGGGCTACACCTTC,CASSPMDSPEGYTF
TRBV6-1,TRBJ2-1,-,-,TGTGCCAGCAGTGAACCGGTTGGGGCAGCCAATGAGCAGTTCTTC,CASSEPVGAANEQFF
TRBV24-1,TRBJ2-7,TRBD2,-,TGTGCCACCTGGGGGGGAGGGTACGAGCAGTACTTC,CATWGGGYEQYF
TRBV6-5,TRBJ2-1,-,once,TGTGCCAGCACTCCTCGAGTAGGGGAACAGTTCTTC,CASTPRVGEQFF
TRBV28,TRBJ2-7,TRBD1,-,TGTGCCAGCAGTCCAACAGGGACAGGCCGCCTTTACGAGCAGTACTTC,CASSPTGTGRLYEQYF
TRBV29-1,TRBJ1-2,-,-,TGCAGCGCCCCCTCCGGTGGCTATGGCTACACCTTC,CSAPSGGYGYTF
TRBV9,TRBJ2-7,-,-,TGTGCCAGCAGCCGAGTGGGCGGGGCCAGCGAGCAGTACTTC,CASSRVGGASEQYF
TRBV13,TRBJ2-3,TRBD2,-,TGTGCCAGCAGCCAGGGACTAGCGGGAGTTCGCACAGATACGCAGTATTTT,CASSQGLAGVRTDTQYF
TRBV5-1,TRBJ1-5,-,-,TGCGCCAGCAGCTTAGGCGGGGCTTATCAGCCCCAGCATTTT,CASSLGGAYQPQHF
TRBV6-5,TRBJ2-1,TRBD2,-,TGTGCCAGCAAGATAGCGGGAGGGTACAATGAGCAGTTCTTC,CASKIAGGYNEQFF
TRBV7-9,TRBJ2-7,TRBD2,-,TGTGCCAGCAGCTTCGCCACTAGCGGGAGGACGCAGTACTTC,CASSFATSGRTQYF
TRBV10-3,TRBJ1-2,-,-,TGTGCCATCAGACAGGAGAACTATGGCTACACCTTC,CAIRQENYGYTF
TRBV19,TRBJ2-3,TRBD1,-,TGTGCCAGTAGTATAAGTGGGACAGGGGGCATAGATACGCAGTATTTT,CASSISGTGGIDTQYF
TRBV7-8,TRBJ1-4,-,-,TGTGCCAGCAGCTCACTCGGCTATCGGGGGACGGTCGAACTGTTTTTT,CASSSLGYRGTVELFF
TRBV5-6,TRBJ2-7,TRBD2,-,TGTGCCAGCAGGCCGGGACTAGCGGGGTCCTACGAGCAGTACTTC,CASRPGLAGSYEQYF